Presented here are 3 T cell receptor beta chains from one specimen sequenced in a study of cytomegalovirus exposure and HLA in healthy donors. Data came from immunoSEQ multiplex PCR; TCRdb stores just in-frame clones and leaves some out. The sample consists of over 200,000 clones, roughly 91% of them appearing once. The sequencing input was PBMCs. These receptors were taken from a woman aged 18-30 years in good health and CMV-seropositive.

The sample holds one count of this clone. The rearrangement joins TRBV13 to TRBJ2-1; 7 bases are a match to TRBD2. The germline V gene has CDR1 PRHDT and CDR2 FYEKMQ (reference sequence). This CDR3 contains 12 residues. With V trimmed by 4 bases and J by 12 bases, 6 bases remained unmatched. CDR3 in amino acids: CASSSQRGTQFF. CDR3 sequence (DNA): TGTGCCAGCAGCTCCCAGCGGGGAACGCAGTTCTTC.

The chain carries TRBV2 and TRBJ1-5; TRBD1 aligns across 8 bases. Germline V lookup: CDR1 SNHLY, CDR2 FYNNEI. The CDR3 runs to 15 residues. With V trimmed by 2 bases and J by 6 bases, 6 bases remained unmatched. The CDR3 DNA sequence: TGTGCCAGCAGTGAAATCGGACAGGGAGCTCAGCCCCAGCATTTT. The encoded protein is CASSEIGQGAQPQHF.

A few counts support this clone. The chain links TRBV29-1 to TRBJ2-5, with 9 bases matching TRBD1. The V gene end was trimmed by 6 bases and the J gene end by 4 bases; junction bases not matched to a gene: 3. Germline loops: CDR1 SQVTM, CDR2 ANQGSEA. The CDR3 consists of 12 residues. In nucleotides, the CDR3 is TGCAGCGTCGGACAGGGGAGAGAGACCCAGTACTTC. Translating gives CSVGQGRETQYF.